The source of this TCR beta chain is a study of shared clonotypes between healthy human individuals. Overall study results and limits: Against clonotypes common to all four donors, non-shared ones had lower generation probabilities.

CD8 cells regarded as naive lacked CD45RO, were positively chosen for CCR7, and omitted terminally differentiated effector memory CD45RA+ cells. The CDR3 spans 14 residues. From germline, CDR1 is SGHDN and CDR2 FVKESK. Between the trimmed V and J ends, which lost 5 bases and 4 bases, there was a span of 15 bases. It was at deep level that the assay was run. TCRdb's copy holds only in-frame clones and misses some; the assay was immunoSEQ multiplex PCR. The data show approximately 2,000,000 clones, about 94% seen once. With respect to this clone: Its antigen is still unknown.

The clonotype originates from a man aged 18 to 30 in good health. Some clones in this sample may be carry-over from other donors' samples. The chain carries TRBV14 and TRBJ2-7; D tentatively fits TRBD1 or TRBD2 (5 bases each). Input material: naive CD8+ T cells from PBMCs. CDR3 DNA sequence: TGTGCCAGCAGCGTGTCCCAGGGACCGTACGAGCAGTACTTC. It codes for CASSVSQGPYEQYF.